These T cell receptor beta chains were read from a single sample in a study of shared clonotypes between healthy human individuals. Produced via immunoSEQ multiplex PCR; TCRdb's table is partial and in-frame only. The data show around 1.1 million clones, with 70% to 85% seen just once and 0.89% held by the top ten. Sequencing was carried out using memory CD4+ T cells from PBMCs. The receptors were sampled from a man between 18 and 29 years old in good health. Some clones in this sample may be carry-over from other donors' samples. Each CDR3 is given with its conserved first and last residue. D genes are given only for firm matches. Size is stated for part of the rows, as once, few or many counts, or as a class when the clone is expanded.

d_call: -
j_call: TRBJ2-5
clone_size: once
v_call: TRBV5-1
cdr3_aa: CASSLFALPEETQYF
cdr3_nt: TGCGCCAGCAGCTTGTTTGCCCTCCCTGAAGAGACCCAGTACTTC

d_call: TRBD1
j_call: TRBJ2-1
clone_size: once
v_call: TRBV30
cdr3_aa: CAWSQTGGPFNEQFF
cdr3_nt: TGTGCCTGGAGTCAGACAGGGGGCCCTTTCAATGAGCAGTTCTTC

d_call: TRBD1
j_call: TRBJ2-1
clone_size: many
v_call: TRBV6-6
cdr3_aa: CASTRQGNEQFF
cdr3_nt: TGTGCCAGCACTAGACAGGGCAATGAGCAGTTCTTC

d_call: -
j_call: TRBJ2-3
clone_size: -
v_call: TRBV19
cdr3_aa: CASRKYGTEITDTQYF
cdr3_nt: TGTGCCAGTAGAAAATACGGGACGGAGATCACAGATACGCAGTATTTT

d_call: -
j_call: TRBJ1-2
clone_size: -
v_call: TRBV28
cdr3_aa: CASSSLGSQGKNGYTF
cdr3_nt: TGTGCCAGCAGTTCCTTAGGCTCACAGGGCAAGAATGGCTACACCTTC

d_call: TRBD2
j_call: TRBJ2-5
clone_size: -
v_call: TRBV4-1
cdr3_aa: CASSQGLAGGFQETQYF
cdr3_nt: TGCGCCAGCAGCCAGGGACTAGCGGGAGGGTTCCAAGAGACCCAGTACTTC

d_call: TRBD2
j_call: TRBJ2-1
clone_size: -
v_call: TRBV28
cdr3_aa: CASSMLPWTSGSRNEQFF
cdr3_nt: TGTGCCAGCAGTATGCTTCCCTGGACTAGCGGGAGTCGCAATGAGCAGTTCTTC

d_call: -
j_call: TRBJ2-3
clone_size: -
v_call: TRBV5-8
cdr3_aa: CASRSTRGAADTQYF
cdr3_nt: TGTGCCAGCAGGTCGACCAGGGGGGCGGCAGATACGCAGTATTTT

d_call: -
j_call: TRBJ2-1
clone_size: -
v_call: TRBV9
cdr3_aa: CASCTGAGTYNEQFF
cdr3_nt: TGTGCCAGCTGCACGGGGGCCGGAACCTACAATGAGCAGTTCTTC

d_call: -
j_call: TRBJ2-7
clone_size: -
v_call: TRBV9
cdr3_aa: CASSVGAGGPYEQYF
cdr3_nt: TGTGCCAGCAGCGTAGGGGCCGGGGGACCTTACGAGCAGTACTTC

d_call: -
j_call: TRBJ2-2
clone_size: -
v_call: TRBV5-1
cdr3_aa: CASSLGSGWELFF
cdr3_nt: TGCGCCAGCAGCTTGGGATCAGGGTGGGAGCTGTTTTTT

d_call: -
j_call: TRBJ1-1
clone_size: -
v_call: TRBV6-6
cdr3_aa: CASSYPYQKDTEAFF
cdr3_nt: TGTGCCAGCAGTTACCCTTACCAGAAGGACACTGAAGCTTTCTTT

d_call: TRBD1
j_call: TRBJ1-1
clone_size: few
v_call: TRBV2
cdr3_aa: CASSGSARGRRTEAFF
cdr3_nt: TGTGCCAGCAGTGGGTCAGCCAGGGGGCGCCGGACTGAAGCTTTCTTT

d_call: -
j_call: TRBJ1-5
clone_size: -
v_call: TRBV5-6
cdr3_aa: CASSLFGRGSNQPQHF
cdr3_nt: TGTGCCAGCAGCTTGTTTGGCAGGGGCTCCAATCAGCCCCAGCATTTT

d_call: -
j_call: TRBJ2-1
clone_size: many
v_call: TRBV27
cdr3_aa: CASSGWDEQFF
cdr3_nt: TGTGCCAGCAGTGGATGGGATGAGCAGTTCTTC

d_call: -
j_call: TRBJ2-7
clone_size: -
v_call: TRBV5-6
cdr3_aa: CASSLAFASYEQYF
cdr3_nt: TGTGCCAGCAGCTTGGCCTTCGCCTCCTACGAGCAGTACTTC

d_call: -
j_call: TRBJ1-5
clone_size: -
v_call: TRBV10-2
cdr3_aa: CATAPSGQSQPQHF
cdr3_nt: TGCGCCACCGCGCCCTCTGGACAGAGTCAGCCCCAGCATTTT

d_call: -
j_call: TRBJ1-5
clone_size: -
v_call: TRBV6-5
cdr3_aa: CASSPKRNQPQHF
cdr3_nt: TGTGCCAGCAGCCCCAAGCGCAATCAGCCCCAGCATTTT

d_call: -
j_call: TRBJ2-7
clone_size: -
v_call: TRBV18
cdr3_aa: CASSPSGPSYEQYF
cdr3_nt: TGTGCCAGCTCACCAAGCGGGCCCTCCTACGAGCAGTACTTC

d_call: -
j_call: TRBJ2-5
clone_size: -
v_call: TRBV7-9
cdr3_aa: CASRGRRETQYF
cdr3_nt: TGTGCCAGCAGGGGCAGGCGGGAGACCCAGTACTTC

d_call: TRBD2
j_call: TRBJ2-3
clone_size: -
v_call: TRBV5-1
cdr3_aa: CASGPLAGDADTQYF
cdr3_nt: TGCGCCAGCGGACCTTTAGCGGGAGACGCAGATACGCAGTATTTT

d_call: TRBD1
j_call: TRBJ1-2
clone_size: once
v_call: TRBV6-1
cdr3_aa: CASRRTGGLNYGYTF
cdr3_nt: TGTGCCAGCAGACGGACAGGGGGGCTTAACTATGGCTACACCTTC

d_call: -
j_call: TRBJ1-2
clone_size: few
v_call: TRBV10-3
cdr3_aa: CAISDRNYGYTF
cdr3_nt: TGTGCCATCAGTGACCGGAACTATGGCTACACCTTC

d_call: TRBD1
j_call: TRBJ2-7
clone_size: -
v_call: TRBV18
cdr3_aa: CASSPTGQGEYEQYF
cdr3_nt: TGTGCCAGCTCACCAACGGGACAGGGGGAGTACGAGCAGTACTTC

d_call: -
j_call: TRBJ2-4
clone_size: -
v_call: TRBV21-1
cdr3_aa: CASSPALAGGSLAKNIQYF
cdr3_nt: TGTGCCAGCAGCCCCGCTCTAGCGGGGGGGTCGCTAGCCAAAAACATTCAGTACTTC

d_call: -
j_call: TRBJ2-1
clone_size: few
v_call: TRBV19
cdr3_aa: CASSLNAGLYNEQFF
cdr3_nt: TGTGCCAGTAGCCTTAATGCGGGACTCTACAATGAGCAGTTCTTC

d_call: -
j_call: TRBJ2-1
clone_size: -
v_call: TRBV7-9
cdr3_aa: CASSPNLQGDEQFF
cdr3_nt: TGTGCCAGCAGCCCGAACCTCCAGGGTGATGAGCAGTTCTTC

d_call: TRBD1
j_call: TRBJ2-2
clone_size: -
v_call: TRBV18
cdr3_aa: CASSPRNAWTGESGELFF
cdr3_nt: TGTGCCAGCTCACCACGGAACGCATGGACAGGGGAAAGCGGGGAGCTGTTTTTT

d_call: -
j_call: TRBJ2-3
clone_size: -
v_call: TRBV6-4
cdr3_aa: CASSDPMLGDTQYF
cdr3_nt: TGTGCCAGCAGTGACCCGATGTTGGGGGATACGCAGTATTTT

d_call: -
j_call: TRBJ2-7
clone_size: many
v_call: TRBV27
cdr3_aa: CASSSRTNPRKDYEQYF
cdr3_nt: TGTGCCAGCAGTTCACGGACGAACCCCAGGAAAGACTACGAGCAGTACTTC

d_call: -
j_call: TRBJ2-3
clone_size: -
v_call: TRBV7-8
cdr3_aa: CASSSSRGDTQYF
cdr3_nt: TGTGCCAGCAGCTCCTCCCGGGGAGATACGCAGTATTTT

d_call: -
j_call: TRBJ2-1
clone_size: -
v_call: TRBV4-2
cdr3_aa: CASSQDLAGGQGEYNEQFF
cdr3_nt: TGTGCCAGCAGCCAAGATTTGGCGGGGGGACAGGGTGAATACAATGAGCAGTTCTTC

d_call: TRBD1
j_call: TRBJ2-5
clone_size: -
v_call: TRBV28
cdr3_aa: CASSLGGFGTGSVKTQYF
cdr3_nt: TGTGCCAGCAGTCTGGGGGGGTTTGGGACAGGGTCTGTGAAGACCCAGTACTTC

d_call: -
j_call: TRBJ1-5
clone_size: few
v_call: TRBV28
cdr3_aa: CASTLPGRAYQPQHF
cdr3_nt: TGTGCCAGCACCCTGCCCGGGCGGGCGTATCAGCCCCAGCATTTT

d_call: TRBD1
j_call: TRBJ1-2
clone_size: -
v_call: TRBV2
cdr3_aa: CASSLGQGLGYTF
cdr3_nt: TGTGCCAGCAGCTTGGGACAGGGGCTTGGCTACACCTTC

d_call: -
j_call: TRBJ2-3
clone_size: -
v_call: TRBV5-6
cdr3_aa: CASSLADTQYF
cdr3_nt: TGTGCCAGCAGCTTGGCGGATACGCAGTATTTT

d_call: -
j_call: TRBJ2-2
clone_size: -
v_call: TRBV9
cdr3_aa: CASSVGPMNTGELFF
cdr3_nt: TGTGCCAGCAGCGTAGGACCGATGAACACCGGGGAGCTGTTTTTT

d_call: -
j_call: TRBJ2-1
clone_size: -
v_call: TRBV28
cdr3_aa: CASSSLGGGGEQFF
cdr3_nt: TGTGCCAGCAGTTCGCTCGGAGGGGGGGGTGAGCAGTTCTTC

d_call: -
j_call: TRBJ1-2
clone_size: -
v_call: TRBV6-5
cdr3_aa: CASSSGDRGYTF
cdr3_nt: TGTGCCAGCAGTTCTGGGGATAGGGGCTACACCTTC

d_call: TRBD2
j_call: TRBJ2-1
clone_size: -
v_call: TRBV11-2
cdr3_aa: CASSLELAGAGEQFF
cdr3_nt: TGTGCCAGCAGCTTGGAACTAGCGGGAGCGGGTGAGCAGTTCTTC

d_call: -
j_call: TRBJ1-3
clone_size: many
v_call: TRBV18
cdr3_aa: CASSAPTSNSGNTIYF
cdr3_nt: TGTGCCAGCTCAGCTCCGACGTCCAACTCTGGAAACACCATATATTTT

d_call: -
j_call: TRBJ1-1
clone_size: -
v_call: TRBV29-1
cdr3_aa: CSVDRGTEAFF
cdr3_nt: TGCAGCGTTGACCGGGGCACTGAAGCTTTCTTT

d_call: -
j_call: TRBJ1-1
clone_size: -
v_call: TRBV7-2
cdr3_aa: CASSPQRQLNTEAFF
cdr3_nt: TGTGCCAGCAGCCCCCAAAGACAGCTGAACACTGAAGCTTTCTTT

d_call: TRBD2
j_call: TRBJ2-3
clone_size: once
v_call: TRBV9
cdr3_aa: CASSVGLAGDLSTDTQYF
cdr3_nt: TGTGCCAGCAGCGTGGGACTAGCGGGAGACCTCAGCACAGATACGCAGTATTTT

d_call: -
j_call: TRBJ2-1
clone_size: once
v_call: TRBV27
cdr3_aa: CASIVPWTREQFF
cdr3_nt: TGTGCCAGCATAGTGCCGTGGACTCGTGAGCAGTTCTTC

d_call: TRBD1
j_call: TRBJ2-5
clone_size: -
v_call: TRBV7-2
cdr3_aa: CASSRDRGYETQYF
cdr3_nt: TGTGCCAGCAGCCGGGACAGGGGGTACGAGACCCAGTACTTC

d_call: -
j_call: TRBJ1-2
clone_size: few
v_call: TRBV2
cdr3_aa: CASSLQVNYGYTF
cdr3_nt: TGTGCCAGCAGCTTACAGGTTAACTATGGCTACACCTTC

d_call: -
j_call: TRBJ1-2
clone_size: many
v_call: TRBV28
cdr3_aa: CASSLVGYGYTF
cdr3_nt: TGTGCCAGCAGTTTAGTTGGCTATGGCTACACCTTC

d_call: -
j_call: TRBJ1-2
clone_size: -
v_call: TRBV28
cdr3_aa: CASSLSMGINYGYTF
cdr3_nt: TGTGCCAGCAGTTTATCCATGGGAATTAACTATGGCTACACCTTC

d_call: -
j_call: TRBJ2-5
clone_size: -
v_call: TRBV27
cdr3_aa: CASRLQHRAEETQYF
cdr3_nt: TGTGCCAGCAGGCTACAGCACAGAGCAGAAGAGACCCAGTACTTC

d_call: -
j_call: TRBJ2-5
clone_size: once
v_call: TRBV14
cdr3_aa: CASSQARGAETQYF
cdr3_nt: TGTGCCAGCAGCCAAGCCCGGGGCGCGGAGACCCAGTACTTC

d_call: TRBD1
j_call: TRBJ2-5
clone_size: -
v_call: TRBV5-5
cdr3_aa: CASSLATGKETQYF
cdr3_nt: TGTGCCAGCAGCTTGGCGACAGGGAAAGAGACCCAGTACTTC

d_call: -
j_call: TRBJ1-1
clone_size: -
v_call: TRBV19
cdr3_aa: CASSIDRYTEAFF
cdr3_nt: TGTGCCAGTAGTATAGACCGTTACACTGAAGCTTTCTTT

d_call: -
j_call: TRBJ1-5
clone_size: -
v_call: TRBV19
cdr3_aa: CASSILGYNQPQHF
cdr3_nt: TGTGCCAGTAGTATACTCGGGTACAATCAGCCCCAGCATTTT

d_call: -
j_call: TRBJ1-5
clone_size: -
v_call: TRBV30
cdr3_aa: CAWAQGPNQPQHF
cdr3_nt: TGTGCCTGGGCTCAGGGACCCAATCAGCCCCAGCATTTT

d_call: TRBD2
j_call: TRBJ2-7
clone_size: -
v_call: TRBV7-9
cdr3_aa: CASSSIGSSGNEQYF
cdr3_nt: TGTGCCAGCAGCTCTATAGGTTCTAGCGGGAACGAGCAGTACTTC

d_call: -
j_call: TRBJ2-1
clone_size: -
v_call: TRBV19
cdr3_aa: CASTMRDRPNNEQFF
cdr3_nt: TGTGCCAGTACCATGCGAGACAGGCCAAACAATGAGCAGTTCTTC